This record concerns one T cell receptor beta chain sequence. The antigen remains unidentified. Only in-frame clones appear in the TCRdb table, and some are missing; sequencing was by immunoSEQ multiplex PCR. The top ten hold around 0.4% of the sample, which has 2.3 million or so clones, more than 85% seen once. This sample is drawn from a study of shared clonotypes between healthy human individuals. V was clipped by 3 bases and J by 9 bases, with 9 bases between them. Germline loops: CDR1 MNHNS, CDR2 SASEGT. The CDR3 runs 12 residues. The study's findings and limits: A limitation of the genetic and exposure-history diversity represented arose from few donors. Relative to memory subsets, naive subsets generally showed larger estimated richness.

Sequencing used naive CD4+ T cells from PBMCs. Subset of the sample: CD45RA+ positively selected. The receptor was isolated from a man younger than 30 in good health. Some clones in this sample may be carry-over from other donors' samples. The gene calls are TRBV6-1 and TRBJ1-5; D unresolved. This CDR3 reads CASSEWPTPQHF. The CDR3 DNA is TGTGCCAGCAGTGAGTGGCCCACGCCCCAGCATTTT.